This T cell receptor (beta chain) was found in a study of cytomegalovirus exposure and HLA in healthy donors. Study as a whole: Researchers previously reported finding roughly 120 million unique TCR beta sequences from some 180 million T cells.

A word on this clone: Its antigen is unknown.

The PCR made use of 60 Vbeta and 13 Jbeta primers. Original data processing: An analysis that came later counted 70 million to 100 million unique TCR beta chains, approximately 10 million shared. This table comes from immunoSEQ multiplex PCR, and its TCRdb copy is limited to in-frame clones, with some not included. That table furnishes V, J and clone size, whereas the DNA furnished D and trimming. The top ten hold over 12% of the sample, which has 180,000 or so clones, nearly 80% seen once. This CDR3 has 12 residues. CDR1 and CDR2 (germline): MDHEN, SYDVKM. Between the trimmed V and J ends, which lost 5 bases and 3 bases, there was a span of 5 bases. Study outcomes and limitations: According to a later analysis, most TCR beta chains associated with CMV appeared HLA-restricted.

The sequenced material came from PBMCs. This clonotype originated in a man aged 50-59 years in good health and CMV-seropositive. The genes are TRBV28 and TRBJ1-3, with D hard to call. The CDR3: CASSPVGNTIYF. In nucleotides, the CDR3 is TGTGCCAGCAGTCCGGTTGGAAACACCATATATTTT.